This section outlines one T cell receptor beta chain sequence together with its context. This may be a read error: a much more frequent sequence differs by one nucleotide. Using a constant-region primer together with ProtoScript II reverse transcriptase, TCR beta cDNA was made from about 500 ng of total RNA. The TCR beta library was amplified through three nested multiplex PCR rounds in a modified ARM-PCR procedure. TRBV1-TRBV30 forward primers and a C-beta reverse primer were used in the first two PCR rounds, which each ran for around 11 cycles. Using its own MiXCR run on the multiplex PCR reads, TCRdb lists one record per CDR3 protein. The profile covers 300,000 to 400,000 distinct CDR3 sequences, with about two thirds appearing a single time and 5.5% to 8% taken by the ten largest. Germline V gene lookup returns CDR1 MNHNY and CDR2 SVGAGI (reference sequence). The CDR3 is 15 residues long. This sample is drawn from a study of tumor-infiltrating lymphocytes in primary liver carcinoma.

Blood RNA came from unsorted whole blood; germline DNA was also extracted. What was sequenced was peripheral blood. V and J are TRBV6-6 and TRBJ1-2; D possibly corresponds to TRBD1 (6 bases). The receptor was derived from a man aged 35 to 55 with primary liver carcinoma and hepatitis B virus infection. The DNA of the CDR3 is TGTGCCAGCGCCCCGGGGGCAGGGTCACACTATCGCTACACCTTC. Translation gives CASAPGAGSHYRYTF.